This T cell receptor beta chain was sequenced for a study of shared clonotypes between healthy human individuals. Whole-study context: Three men and a couple of women, aged 18 to 49, were donors. Whole-study findings and limits: Some naive CD4 clonotypes, 5% to 5.5%, turned up in common across four donors. The study sampled only blood, and tissue repertoires likely differ.

Assay used: immunoSEQ multiplex PCR; TCRdb lists only in-frame clones, some missing. The sample consists of roughly 2,000,000 clones, around 93% of them appearing once. The CDR3 is made up of 15 amino acids. Germline assignment: CDR1 SGDLS and CDR2 YYNGEE. The V end lost 6 bases, the J end lost 4 bases, and 19 bases lay between the germline ends. CD45RO-negative cells were positively selected for CCR7, leaving out terminally differentiated effector memory CD45RA+ cells. Note on this clone: Antigen: not known.

The TCR originated in a man aged 18 to 35 in good health. Some clones in this sample may be carry-over from other donors' samples. The rearrangement links TRBV9 to TRBJ1-2; maybe TRBD1 (6 bases). Specimen: naive CD8+ T cells from PBMCs. CDR3 sequence reads: CASTLTGTGTYGYTF. As DNA, the CDR3 is TGTGCCAGCACCCTAACCGGAACAGGGACCTATGGCTACACCTTC.